This TCR beta chain was profiled in a study of OX40 agonist ivuxolimab in advanced cancers. General notes on the study: The costimulatory receptor OX40 (CD134) was targeted by ivuxolimab, a fully human IgG2 agonistic monoclonal antibody. Intravenous ivuxolimab was administered to patients every 2 weeks at six dose levels: 0.01, 0.1, 0.3, 1.5, 3 and 10 mg/kg. Of the 50 or so patients in dose escalation, some 19 had hepatocellular carcinoma, some 15 had melanoma, 9 had renal cell carcinoma and 9 had head and neck cancer. In the dose-escalation cohort, around four fifths of patients were male, and the mean age was 60 years with a range of roughly 23 to 90. Patients were allowed to have had prior anti-PD-1, anti-PD-L1 or anti-CTLA-4 therapy, and 30% to 50% of the dose-escalation patients had previously received checkpoint inhibitors. Partial responses occurred in three dose-escalation patients: two with cutaneous melanoma and one with hepatocellular carcinoma. The point of sequencing TCRbeta in the periphery was to test whether ivuxolimab changed TCR sequence diversity and drove clonal T-cell expansion. The paper reports the monotherapy dose-escalation portion (N ≈ 52 patients) of the phase I ivuxolimab trial. Points the paper makes about the study in general: At doses of 0.1 to 3.0 mg/kg, clonal expansion of both CD4+ and CD8+ T cells in blood was seen between baseline and week 6. On average, CD8+ T cells showed more expanded clones than CD4+ T cells after ivuxolimab. In partial responders in the 0.1-3.0 mg/kg groups, normalized peripheral clonal expansion was found to be among the lowest, especially among CD8+ T cells. Antigen specificity was not determined for the clonally expanded peripheral T cells. Low levels of normalized T-cell clonal expansion were also seen in some patients who did not respond.

Genomic DNA was extracted from sorted cells for sequencing of the TCRbeta CDR3 region. The immunoSEQ Assay was used to sequence the TCRbeta CDR3 regions. TCRdb provides this immuneACCESS table in a form limited to in-frame rearrangements. Some clones are lacking; in checked studies, under half of them reflect an unresolved V gene, and why the rest are absent is not known. The sample table contains tens of thousands of clones; only one count was recorded for approximately 81% of them. About a quarter of the sample is held by the ten biggest clonotypes. As regards this clone: It lacks a known antigen. Base quality data are lacking; no much larger clone is found one base away.

The trial excluded patients who had a history of autoimmune disease or who were on systemic immunosuppression. Peripheral blood for TCR sequencing was collected from all dose cohorts at baseline, on cycle 4 day 1, and on cycle 7 day 1. The samples were drawn from a first-in-human, open-label, multicenter phase I dose-escalation trial of ivuxolimab. Adults with locally advanced or metastatic melanoma, renal cell carcinoma, hepatocellular carcinoma or head and neck squamous cell carcinoma were enrolled in the trial. CD4+ and CD8+ T cells were sorted separately from peripheral blood before TCR sequencing. At the junction V is shortened by 5 bases and J by 3 bases, with 16 bases in between. From its cysteine to its phenylalanine, the CDR3 spans 15 amino acids. CDR3 DNA only is kept here, 45 bases in frame from base 1. The germline V gene (reference sequence) sets CDR1 to SEHNR and CDR2 to FQNEAQ.

Material: CD4+ or CD8+ T cells sorted from blood, obtained in a trial of the OX40 agonist ivuxolimab. The rearranged chain carries TRBV7-9 and TRBJ1-1, and TRBD1 may be the D gene, going by 6 matching bases. The sequence was obtained from an adult with an advanced solid tumor such as melanoma, head and neck, liver or kidney cancer. The bases read TGTGCCAGCAGCCCAGGGGTACCTTCTTACACTGAAGCTTTCTTT. It specifies CASSPGVPSYTEAFF.